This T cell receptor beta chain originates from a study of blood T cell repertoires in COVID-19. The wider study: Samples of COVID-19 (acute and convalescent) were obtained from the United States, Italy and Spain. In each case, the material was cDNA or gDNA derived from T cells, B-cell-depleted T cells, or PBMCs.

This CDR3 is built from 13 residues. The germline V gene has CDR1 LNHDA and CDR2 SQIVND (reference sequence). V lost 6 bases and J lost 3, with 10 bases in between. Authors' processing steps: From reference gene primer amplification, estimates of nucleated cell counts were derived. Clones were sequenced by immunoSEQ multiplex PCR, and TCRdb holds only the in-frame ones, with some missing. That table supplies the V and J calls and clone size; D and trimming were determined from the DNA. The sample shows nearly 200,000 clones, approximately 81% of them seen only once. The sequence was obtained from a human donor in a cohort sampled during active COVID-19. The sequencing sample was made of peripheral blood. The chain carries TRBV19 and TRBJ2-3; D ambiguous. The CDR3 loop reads CASSPPETDTQYF. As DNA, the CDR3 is TGTGCCAGTAGCCCCCCAGAAACAGATACGCAGTATTTT.